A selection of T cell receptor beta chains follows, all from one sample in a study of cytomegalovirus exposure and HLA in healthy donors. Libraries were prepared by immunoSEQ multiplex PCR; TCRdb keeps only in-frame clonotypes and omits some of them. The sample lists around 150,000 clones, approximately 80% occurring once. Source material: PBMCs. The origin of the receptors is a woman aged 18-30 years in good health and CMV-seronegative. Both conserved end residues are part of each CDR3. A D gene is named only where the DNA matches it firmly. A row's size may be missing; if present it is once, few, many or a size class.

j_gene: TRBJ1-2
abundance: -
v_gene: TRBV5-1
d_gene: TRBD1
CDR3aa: CANSFRQGGGYTF
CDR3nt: TGCGCCAACAGCTTTCGACAGGGCGGCGGCTACACCTTC

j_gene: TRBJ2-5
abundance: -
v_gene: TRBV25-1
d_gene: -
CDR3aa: CASSESGRKTTETQYF
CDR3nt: TGTGCCAGCAGTGAATCGGGCAGGAAGACTACAGAGACCCAGTACTTC

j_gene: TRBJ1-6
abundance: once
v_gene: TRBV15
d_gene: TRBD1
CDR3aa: CATSRFDRDNSPLHF
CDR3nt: TGTGCCACCAGCAGATTTGACAGGGATAATTCACCCCTCCACTTT

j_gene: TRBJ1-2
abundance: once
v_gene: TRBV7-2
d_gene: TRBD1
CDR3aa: CASSTTGKGYGYTF
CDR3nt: TGTGCCAGCAGCACGACAGGGAAAGGCTATGGCTACACCTTC

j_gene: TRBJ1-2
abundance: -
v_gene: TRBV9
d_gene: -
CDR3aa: CASSASTQGFDGYTF
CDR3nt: TGTGCCAGCAGCGCTTCAACGCAGGGTTTCGATGGCTACACCTTC

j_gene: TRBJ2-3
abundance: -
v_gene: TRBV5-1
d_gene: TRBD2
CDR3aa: CASSLGLAGDTDTQYF
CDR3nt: TGCGCCAGCAGCTTGGGACTAGCGGGGGACACAGATACGCAGTATTTT

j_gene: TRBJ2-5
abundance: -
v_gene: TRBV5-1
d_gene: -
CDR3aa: CASSFSRRFIDQETQYF
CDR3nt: TGCGCCAGCAGCTTTTCCCGGAGGTTTATAGATCAAGAGACCCAGTACTTC

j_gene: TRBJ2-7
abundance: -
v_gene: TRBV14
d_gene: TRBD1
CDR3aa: CASSLPGQGTYEQYF
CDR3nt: TGTGCCAGCAGCCTTCCGGGACAGGGTACTTACGAGCAGTACTTC

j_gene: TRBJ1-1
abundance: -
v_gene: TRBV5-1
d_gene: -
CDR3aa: CASSLYATDMNTEAFF
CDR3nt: TGCGCCAGCAGCTTGTACGCGACAGACATGAACACTGAAGCTTTCTTT

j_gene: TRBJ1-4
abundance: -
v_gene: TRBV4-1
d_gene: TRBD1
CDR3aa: CASSQDGDRVYEKLFF
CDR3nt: TGCGCCAGCAGCCAAGATGGGGACAGGGTCTATGAAAAACTGTTTTTT

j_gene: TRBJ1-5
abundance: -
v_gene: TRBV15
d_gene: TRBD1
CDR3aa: CATSSGTASHQPQHF
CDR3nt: TGTGCCACCAGCAGCGGGACAGCTTCCCATCAGCCCCAGCATTTT

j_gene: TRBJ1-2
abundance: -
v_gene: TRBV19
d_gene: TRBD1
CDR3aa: CASSITGAASFNYGYTF
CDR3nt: TGTGCCAGTAGTATAACAGGGGCCGCTAGCTTTAACTATGGCTACACCTTC

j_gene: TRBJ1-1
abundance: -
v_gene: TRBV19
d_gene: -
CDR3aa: CASTFDPGDPEAFF
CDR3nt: TGTGCCAGTACCTTTGATCCAGGGGACCCTGAAGCTTTCTTT

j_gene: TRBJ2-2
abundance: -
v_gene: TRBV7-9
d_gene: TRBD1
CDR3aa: CASSAQGQGAGELFF
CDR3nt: TGTGCCAGCAGCGCGCAAGGACAGGGGGCCGGGGAGCTGTTTTTT

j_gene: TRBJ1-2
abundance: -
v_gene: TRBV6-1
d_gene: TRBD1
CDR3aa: CASFRLGQGDYGYTF
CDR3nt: TGTGCCAGCTTTAGACTGGGACAGGGGGACTATGGCTACACCTTC

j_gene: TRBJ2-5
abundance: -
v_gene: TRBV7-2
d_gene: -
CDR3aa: CASSQDRGETQYF
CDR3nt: TGTGCCAGCAGCCAAGATCGGGGGGAGACCCAGTACTTC

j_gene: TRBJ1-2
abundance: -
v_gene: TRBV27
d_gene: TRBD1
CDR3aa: CASSPRDRVHGYTF
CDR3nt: TGTGCCAGCAGTCCCCGAGACAGGGTGCATGGCTACACCTTC

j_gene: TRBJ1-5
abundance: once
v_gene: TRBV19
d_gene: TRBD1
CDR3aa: CASRRQGVDSNQPQHF
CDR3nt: TGTGCCAGTAGGCGGCAGGGGGTCGATAGCAATCAGCCCCAGCATTTT

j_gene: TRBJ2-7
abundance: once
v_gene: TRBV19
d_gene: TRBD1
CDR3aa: CASSIRGQGTEQYF
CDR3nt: TGTGCCAGTAGTATTAGAGGACAGGGTACAGAGCAGTACTTC

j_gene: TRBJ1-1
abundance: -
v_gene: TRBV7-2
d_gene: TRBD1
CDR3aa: CASSPLDRAEAFF
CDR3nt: TGTGCCAGCAGCCCCCTCGACAGGGCTGAAGCTTTCTTT

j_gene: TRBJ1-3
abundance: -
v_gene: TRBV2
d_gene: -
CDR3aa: CASNQGGISGNTIYF
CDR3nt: TGTGCCAGCAATCAAGGCGGGATCTCTGGAAACACCATATATTTT

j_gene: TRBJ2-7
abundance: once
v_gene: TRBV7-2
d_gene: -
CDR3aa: CASSLDRARSYEQYF
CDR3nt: TGTGCCAGCAGCTTAGACAGGGCGAGGAGCTACGAGCAGTACTTC

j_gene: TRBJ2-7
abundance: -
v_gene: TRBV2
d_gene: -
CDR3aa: CASDGSFSYEQYF
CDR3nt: TGTGCCAGCGACGGGTCATTCTCCTACGAGCAGTACTTC

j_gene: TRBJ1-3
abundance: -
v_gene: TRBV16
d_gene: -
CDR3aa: CASSQSTGFGNTIYF
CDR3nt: TGTGCCAGCAGCCAATCGACGGGGTTCGGAAACACCATATATTTT

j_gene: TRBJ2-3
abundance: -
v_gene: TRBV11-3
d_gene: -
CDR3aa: CASSLRMTEQYTQYF
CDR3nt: TGTGCCAGCAGCCTGCGGATGACGGAACAATATACGCAGTATTTT

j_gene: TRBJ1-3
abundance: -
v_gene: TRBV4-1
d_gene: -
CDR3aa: CASSQYGISGNTIYF
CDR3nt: TGCGCCAGCAGCCAATATGGCATCTCTGGAAACACCATATATTTT

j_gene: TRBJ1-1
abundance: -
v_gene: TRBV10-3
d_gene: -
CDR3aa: CAISVEENTEAFF
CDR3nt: TGTGCCATCAGTGTAGAGGAGAACACTGAAGCTTTCTTT

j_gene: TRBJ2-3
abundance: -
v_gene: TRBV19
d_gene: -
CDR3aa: CASSIGRGADTQYF
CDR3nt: TGTGCCAGTAGTATCGGCAGGGGAGCAGATACGCAGTATTTT

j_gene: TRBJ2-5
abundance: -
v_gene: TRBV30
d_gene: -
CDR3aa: CAWSGQLQETQYF
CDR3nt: TGTGCCTGGAGCGGACAGTTACAAGAGACCCAGTACTTC

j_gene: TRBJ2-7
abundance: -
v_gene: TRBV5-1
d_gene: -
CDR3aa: CASSKSGSSYEQYF
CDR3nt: TGCGCCAGCAGTAAGTCTGGGAGCTCCTACGAGCAGTACTTC

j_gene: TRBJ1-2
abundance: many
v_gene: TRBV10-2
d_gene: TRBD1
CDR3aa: CASFRDGTAYGYTF
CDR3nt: TGCGCCAGCTTTAGAGACGGGACAGCCTATGGCTACACCTTC

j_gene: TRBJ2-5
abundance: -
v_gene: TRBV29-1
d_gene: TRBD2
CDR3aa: CSVDGLAMGAQYF
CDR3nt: TGCAGCGTTGATGGACTAGCAATGGGGGCCCAGTACTTC

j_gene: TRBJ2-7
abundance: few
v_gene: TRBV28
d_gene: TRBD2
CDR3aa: CASSKSGGAYEQYF
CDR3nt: TGTGCCAGCAGTAAATCGGGGGGGGCCTACGAGCAGTACTTC

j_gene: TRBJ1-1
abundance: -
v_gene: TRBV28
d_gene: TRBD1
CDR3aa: CASSSDREMNTEAFF
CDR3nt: TGTGCCAGCAGTTCGGACAGGGAAATGAACACTGAAGCTTTCTTT

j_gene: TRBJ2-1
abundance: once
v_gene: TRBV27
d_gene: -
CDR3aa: CASSWANEQFF
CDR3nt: TGTGCCAGCAGTTGGGCCAATGAGCAGTTCTTC

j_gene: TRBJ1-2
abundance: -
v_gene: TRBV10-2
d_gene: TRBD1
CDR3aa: CASSEGPGTAFDGYTF
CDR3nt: TGCGCCAGCAGTGAGGGTCCGGGGACAGCCTTTGATGGCTACACCTTC

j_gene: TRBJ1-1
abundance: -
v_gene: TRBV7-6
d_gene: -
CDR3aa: CASSLTPGSVTEAFF
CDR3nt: TGTGCCAGCAGCTTAACTCCGGGTTCGGTTACTGAAGCTTTCTTT

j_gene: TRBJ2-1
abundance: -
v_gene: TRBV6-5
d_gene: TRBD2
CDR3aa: CASRRGVSPNEQFF
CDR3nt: TGTGCCAGCAGACGGGGGGTTAGTCCCAATGAGCAGTTCTTC

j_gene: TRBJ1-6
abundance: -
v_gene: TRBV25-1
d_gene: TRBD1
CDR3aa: CASSELTGTGPSGSPLHF
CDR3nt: TGTGCCAGCAGTGAATTAACGGGGACAGGGCCGTCCGGGTCACCCCTCCACTTT

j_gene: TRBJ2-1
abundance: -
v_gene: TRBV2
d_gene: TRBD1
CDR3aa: CASSERGGAYNEQFF
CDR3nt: TGTGCCAGCAGTGAAAGAGGGGGCGCCTACAATGAGCAGTTCTTC

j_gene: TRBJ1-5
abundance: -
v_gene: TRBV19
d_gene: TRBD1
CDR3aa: CASMVRTGGINQPQHF
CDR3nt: TGTGCCAGTATGGTTCGGACAGGCGGTATCAATCAGCCCCAGCATTTT

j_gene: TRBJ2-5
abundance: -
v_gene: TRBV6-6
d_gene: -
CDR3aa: CASQGNQETQYF
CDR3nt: TGTGCCAGCCAGGGGAATCAAGAGACCCAGTACTTC

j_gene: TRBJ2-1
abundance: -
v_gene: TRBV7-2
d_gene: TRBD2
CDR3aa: CASSPNRAGGQNEQFF
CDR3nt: TGTGCCAGCAGCCCCAATCGAGCGGGGGGGCAAAATGAGCAGTTCTTC

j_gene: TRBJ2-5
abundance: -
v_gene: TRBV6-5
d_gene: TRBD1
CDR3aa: CASSDRGFQETQYF
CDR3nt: TGTGCCAGCAGCGACAGGGGCTTCCAAGAGACCCAGTACTTC

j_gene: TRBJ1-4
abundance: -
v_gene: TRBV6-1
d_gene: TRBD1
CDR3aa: CASSEDRVQEKLFF
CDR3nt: TGTGCCAGCAGTGAGGACAGGGTGCAAGAAAAACTGTTTTTT

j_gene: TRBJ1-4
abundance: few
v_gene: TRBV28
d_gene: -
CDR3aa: CASTLTYLTGGELFF
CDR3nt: TGTGCCAGCACCTTAACATACCTTACGGGGGGGGAACTGTTTTTT

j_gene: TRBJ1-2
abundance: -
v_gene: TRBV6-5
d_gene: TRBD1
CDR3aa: CASSYSDRARGYTF
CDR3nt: TGTGCCAGCAGTTATTCTGACAGGGCTAGGGGCTACACCTTC

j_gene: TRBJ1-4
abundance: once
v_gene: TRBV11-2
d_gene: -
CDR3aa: CASSPDSSNEKLFF
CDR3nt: TGTGCCAGCAGCCCCGACAGCAGTAATGAAAAACTGTTTTTT

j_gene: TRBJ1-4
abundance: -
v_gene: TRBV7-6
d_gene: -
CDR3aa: CASSLGGTTNEKLFF
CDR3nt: TGTGCCAGCAGCTTAGGCGGGACAACTAATGAAAAACTGTTTTTT

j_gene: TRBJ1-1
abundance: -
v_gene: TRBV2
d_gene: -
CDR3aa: CASRGDWAYTEAFF
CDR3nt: TGTGCCAGCAGGGGGGACTGGGCGTACACTGAAGCTTTCTTT

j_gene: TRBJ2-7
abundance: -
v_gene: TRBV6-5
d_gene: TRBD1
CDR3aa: CASSSQQGSYEQYF
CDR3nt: TGTGCCAGCAGTTCCCAACAGGGGTCCTACGAGCAGTACTTC

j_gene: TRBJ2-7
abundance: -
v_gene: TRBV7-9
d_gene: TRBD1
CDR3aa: CSSSSPDRGLSYEQYF
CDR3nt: TGTTCCAGCAGTTCTCCGGACAGGGGACTCTCCTACGAGCAGTACTTC

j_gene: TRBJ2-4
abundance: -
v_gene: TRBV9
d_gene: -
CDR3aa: CASSVDLAKNIQYF
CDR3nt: TGTGCCAGCAGCGTAGACTTAGCCAAAAACATTCAGTACTTC

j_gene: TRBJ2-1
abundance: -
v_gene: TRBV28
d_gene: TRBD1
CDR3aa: CASSLMRGRYNEQFF
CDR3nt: TGTGCCAGCAGTTTAATGAGGGGGCGGTACAATGAGCAGTTCTTC

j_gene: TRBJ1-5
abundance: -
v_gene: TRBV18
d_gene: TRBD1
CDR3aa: CASSQQGVVEPQHF
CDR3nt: TGTGCCAGCTCCCAACAGGGGGTCGTGGAGCCCCAGCATTTT

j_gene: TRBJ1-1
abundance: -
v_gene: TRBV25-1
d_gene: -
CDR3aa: CASSRYTEAFF
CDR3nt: TGTGCCAGCAGTCGGTACACTGAAGCTTTCTTT

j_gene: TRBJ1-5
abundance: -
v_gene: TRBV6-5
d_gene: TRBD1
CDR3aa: CATRQDRGGNQPQHF
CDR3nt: TGTGCCACCCGACAGGACAGGGGAGGGAATCAGCCCCAGCATTTT

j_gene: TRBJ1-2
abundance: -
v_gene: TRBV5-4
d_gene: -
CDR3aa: CASSLDPDPGRYTF
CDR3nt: TGTGCCAGCAGCTTGGATCCGGACCCCGGGAGGTACACCTTC

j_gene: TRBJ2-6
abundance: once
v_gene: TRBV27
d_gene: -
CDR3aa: CASSLSYSGANVLTF
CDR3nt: TGTGCCAGCAGTTTATCGTACTCTGGGGCCAACGTCCTGACTTTC